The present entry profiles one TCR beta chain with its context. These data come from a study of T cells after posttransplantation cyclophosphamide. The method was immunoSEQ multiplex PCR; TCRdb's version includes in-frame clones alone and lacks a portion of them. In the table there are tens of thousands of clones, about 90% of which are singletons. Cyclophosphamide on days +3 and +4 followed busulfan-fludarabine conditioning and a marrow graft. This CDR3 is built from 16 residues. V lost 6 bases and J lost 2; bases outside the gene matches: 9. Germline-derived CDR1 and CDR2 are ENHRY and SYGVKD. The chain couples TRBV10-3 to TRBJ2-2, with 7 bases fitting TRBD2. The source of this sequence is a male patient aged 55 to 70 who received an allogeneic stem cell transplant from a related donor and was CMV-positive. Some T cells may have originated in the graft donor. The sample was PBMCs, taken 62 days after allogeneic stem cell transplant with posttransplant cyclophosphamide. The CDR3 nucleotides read TGTGCCATCAGCCGATCTAGCGGACCCAACACCGGGGAGCTGTTTTTT. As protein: CAISRSSGPNTGELFF.